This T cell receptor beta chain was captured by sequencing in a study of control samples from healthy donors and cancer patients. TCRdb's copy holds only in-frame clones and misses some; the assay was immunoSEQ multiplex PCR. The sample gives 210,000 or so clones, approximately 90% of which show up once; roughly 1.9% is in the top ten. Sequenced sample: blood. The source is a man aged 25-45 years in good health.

The CDR3 region has the DNA TGTGCCAGCAGCAAAGCTAACGGAGAACTAGCCAAAAACATTCAGTACTTC. This sequence encodes CASSKANGELAKNIQYF. The chain combines TRBV21-1 with TRBJ2-4; the table's D gene call, TRBD2, was not cross checked with the DNA. TRBV21-1 is deemed a pseudogene. This CDR3 is 17 amino acids long.